This TCR beta chain is from a study of cytomegalovirus exposure and HLA in healthy donors. Study details: The same platform was used for the 110 or so validation repertoires as for the 666 first-cohort repertoires, as reported in a later analysis.

Libraries were prepared by immunoSEQ multiplex PCR; TCRdb keeps only in-frame clonotypes and omits some of them. The sample yields 150,000 to 180,000 clones, around 84% seen once. The CDR3 length is 14 residues. Trimming took 1 base from V and 7 from J, leaving 11 bases between them. The germline gives CDR1 SGHVS, CDR2 FNYEAQ. To note about this clone: Its antigen is unidentified.

Overall study results and limits: Over 150 TCR beta chains were listed as cytomegalovirus-associated.

Sequences were obtained from PBMCs. The J gene is TRBJ2-1, the V gene TRBV7-6; D may be TRBD2 (6 bases). This TCR derives from a human donor in good health. The CDR3 coding sequence is TGTGCCAGCAGCTTAGGGGGTCTAGCGAATGAGCAGTTCTTC. This gives the protein CASSLGGLANEQFF.